What follows are 31 T cell receptor beta chains derived from one specimen sequenced in a study of chemoradiotherapy in HPV16-positive cancers. TCRdb's table, derived via immunoSEQ multiplex PCR, lists solely in-frame clones and lacks some. The table records roughly 13,000 clones, nearly 70% of them present only once. Sample acquisition took place from a patient who underwent chemoradiotherapy. The source of these receptors is a human donor with HPV-associated anogenital cancer.

The chain is built from TRBV9 and TRBJ1-2; no reliable D call. This CDR3 region has 17 residues. Germline loops: CDR1 SGDLS, CDR2 YYNGEE. V was cut by 0 bases and J by 8 bases, with 23 bases left in between. CDR3 bases: TGTGCCAGCAGCGTAGCCGAACGGGGTGCTACCCTGGGAGGCTACACCTTC. Amino acid sequence: CASSVAERGATLGGYTF.

This sequence joins TRBV7-2 and TRBJ2-3; 7 nucleotides match TRBD2. Trimming removed 1 base from V and 2 bases from J; junction bases left unmatched: 6. CDR1 is SGHTA, CDR2 FQGNSA, per germline. The CDR3 contains 16 residues. CDR3 in DNA: TGTGCCAGCAGCTTAGGACCGGGGGGATACACAGATACGCAGTATTTT. Translated, it gives CASSLGPGGYTDTQYF.

Judged by abundance, this clone is large. Other nucleotide sequences in the sample specify the same CDR3. The V call is TRBV5-1, the J call TRBJ2-5; unclear D gene. The CDR3 is 15 amino acids. Germline V gene data show CDR1 as SGHRS and CDR2 as YFSETQ. With 0 bases removed from V and 2 bases from J, the gap between germline ends came to 11 bases. The CDR3: CASSLVGQAQETQYF. CDR3 nucleotides: TGCGCCAGCAGCTTGGTTGGGCAGGCACAAGAGACCCAGTACTTC.

The chain employs TRBV7-8 and TRBJ1-2; D not certain. Germline V gene data show CDR1 as SGHVS and CDR2 as FQNEAQ. This CDR3 has 14 residues. V was pared by 1 base and J by 7 bases, with 13 bases between. CDR3 amino acids: CASSLDSGLGGYTF. The CDR3 DNA reads TGTGCCAGCAGCTTAGACTCGGGATTGGGTGGCTACACCTTC.

This rearrangement joins TRBV2 to TRBJ1-1, with 8 positions matching TRBD1. CDR1 is SNHLY and CDR2 is FYNNEI in the germline V gene. This CDR3 has 14 residues. The V gene end was trimmed by 6 bases and the J gene end by 1 base; junction bases not matched to a gene: 4. CDR3 loop: CASSAGTGNTEAFF. The CDR3 region has the DNA TGTGCCAGCAGCGCCGGGACAGGGAACACTGAAGCTTTCTTT. Variable domain in full (rest from reference TRBV2 and TRBJ1-1): EPEVTQTPSHQVTQMGQEVILRCVPISNHLYFYWYRQILGQKVEFLVSFYNNEISEKSEIFDDQFSVERPDGSNFTLKIRSTKLEDSAMYFCASSAGTGNTEAFFGQGTRLTVV.

The rearrangement joins TRBV7-2 to TRBJ2-1; D gene unclear. This CDR3 region has 14 residues. CDR1 and CDR2 (germline): SGHTA, FQGNSA. Trimming took 5 bases from V and 8 from J, leaving 16 bases between them. The chain's CDR3 is CASSPEWGKDEQFF. The CDR3, as DNA: TGTGCCAGCAGCCCCGAGTGGGGTAAGGATGAGCAGTTCTTC.

The gene calls are TRBV2 and TRBJ1-4, with D possibly matching TRBD1 (5 bases). Trimming stripped 2 bases from V and 3 bases from J, with 10 bases between. The CDR3 sequence is 15 residues long. CDR1 is SNHLY, CDR2 FYNNEI, per germline. CDR3 sequence reads: CASSERGIANEKLFF. Written as DNA, the CDR3 is TGTGCCAGCAGTGAACGGGGGATCGCTAATGAAAAACTGTTTTTT.

The chain is built from TRBV20-1 and TRBJ1-2, with no clear D. There are 11 residues in the CDR3. Trimming removed 3 bases at V and 4 bases at J, with 6 bases between. Germline values: CDR1 DFQATT, CDR2 SNEGSKA (reference sequence). The CDR3 region is CSASQPYGYTF. CDR3 DNA sequence: TGCAGTGCTAGCCAGCCCTATGGCTACACCTTC.

This sequence joins TRBV30 and TRBJ2-7, with TRBD1 as a possible D gene (6 bases). V was trimmed by 0 bases and J by 4 bases, leaving 13 bases between them. From germline, CDR1 is GTSNPN and CDR2 SVGIG (reference sequence). CDR3 length: 14 residues. The CDR3 loop is CAWSVGRGVYEQYF. The CDR3 region has the DNA TGTGCCTGGAGTGTTGGCAGGGGTGTTTACGAGCAGTACTTC.

The chain links TRBV5-1 to TRBJ2-3; 15 positions agree with TRBD2. V shed 4 bases and J 1 base; nucleotides not matched to a gene: 10. This CDR3 contains 19 residues. Germline-derived CDR1 and CDR2 are SGHRS and YFSETQ. The CDR3: CASSETGLAGGLGTDTQYF. The CDR3 nucleotides are TGCGCCAGCAGCGAAACAGGACTAGCGGGGGGGCTTGGCACAGATACGCAGTATTTT. Full variable domain (missing parts from reference TRBV5-1 and TRBJ2-3): KAGVTQTPRYLIKTRGQQVTLSCSPISGHRSVSWYQQTPGQGLQFLFEYFSETQRNKGNFPGRFSGRQFSNSRSEMNVSTLELGDSALYLCASSETGLAGGLGTDTQYFGPGTRLTVL.

The count of this clone is one. The chain is built from TRBV5-1 and TRBJ2-7; 7 nucleotides agree with TRBD2. This CDR3 contains 13 residues. CDR1 and CDR2 (germline): SGHRS, YFSETQ. Trimming removed 4 bases from V and 2 bases from J; junction bases left unmatched: 3. CDR3 sequence (DNA): TGCGCCAGCAGCCCCGGACTAGCCTACGAGCAGTACTTC. Translated: CASSPGLAYEQYF.

The count of this clone is one. The rearrangement uses TRBV11-2 and TRBJ1-6; D ambiguous. Germline V gene sequence: CDR1 SGHAT, CDR2 FQNNGV. The V end was cut by 1 base, the J end by 13 bases, with 8 bases between. The CDR3 consists of 12 residues. The CDR3 sequence is CASSLAPPPLHF. The CDR3 coding sequence is TGTGCCAGCAGCTTAGCCCCTCCGCCCCTCCACTTT.

V usage is TRBV30 and J usage is TRBJ1-3; 7 bases line up with TRBD1. This CDR3 spans 13 amino acids. The ends lost 7 bases at V and 2 bases at J; junction bases unmatched: 5. Germline-derived CDR1 and CDR2 are GTSNPN and SVGIG (reference sequence). CDR3 bases: TGTGCCTCCCCCGACAGGGCTGGAAACACCATATATTTT. Translation: CASPDRAGNTIYF.

The V call is TRBV28, the J call TRBJ2-7; 7 bases agree with TRBD1. V lost 6 bases and J lost 0; bases outside the gene matches: 2. Germline V lookup: CDR1 MDHEN, CDR2 SYDVKM. The CDR3 runs 13 residues. The CDR3 DNA follows: TGTGCCAGCAGCGGGACAGCCTCCTACGAGCAGTACTTC. As protein: CASSGTASYEQYF.

The genes are TRBV2 and TRBJ2-1; D uncertain. Germline CDR1 SNHLY, CDR2 FYNNEI. The V gene lost 7 bases and the J gene lost 8 bases, with 12 bases spanning the gap. This CDR3 comprises 12 residues. The CDR3 is CASNYPFDEQFF. Written as DNA, the CDR3 is TGTGCCAGCAACTATCCCTTCGATGAGCAGTTCTTC.

CDR3 in amino acids: CASSQGVLNTEAFF. CDR3 coding DNA: TGCGCCAGCAGCCAAGGGGTCCTGAACACTGAAGCTTTCTTT. V and J are TRBV4-1 and TRBJ1-1; D is uncertain. V lost 1 base and J 0 bases, leaving 6 bases between the germline ends. This CDR3 is 14 amino acids long. Germline assignment: CDR1 MGHRA and CDR2 YSYEKL.

V gene TRBV5-1 combines with J gene TRBJ2-7, with 14 nucleotides matching TRBD2. V lost 4 bases to trimming and J lost 6 bases; unmatched junction nucleotides: 3. The CDR3 has 14 residues. CDR1 is SGHRS and CDR2 is YFSETQ in the germline V gene. The CDR3 here is CASSPGTSGGEQYF. CDR3 DNA sequence: TGCGCCAGCAGCCCCGGGACTAGCGGGGGCGAGCAGTACTTC.

This chain links TRBV2 with TRBJ2-1, with D hard to call. With 6 bases removed from V and 0 bases from J, the gap between germline ends came to 18 bases. Germline V CDR1 and CDR2: SNHLY, FYNNEI. The CDR3 has 17 residues. The CDR3 loop is CASRTGSPSGSYNEQFF. The CDR3 DNA sequence: TGTGCCAGCAGGACCGGGTCCCCGTCGGGCTCCTACAATGAGCAGTTCTTC. The full variable domain, in which reference TRBV2 and TRBJ2-1 provide the parts outside the CDR3, is EPEVTQTPSHQVTQMGQEVILRCVPISNHLYFYWYRQILGQKVEFLVSFYNNEISEKSEIFDDQFSVERPDGSNFTLKIRSTKLEDSAMYFCASRTGSPSGSYNEQFFGPGTRLTVL.

The chain employs TRBV5-4 and TRBJ2-2, with 10 positions matching TRBD2. The CDR3 contains 18 residues. Germline lookup yields CDR1 SGHNT and CDR2 YYREEE (reference sequence). V trimming: 4 bases; J trimming: 2 bases; junction bases outside the gene matches: 11. CDR3 amino acids: CASSPGASGGANTGELFF. The CDR3 region has the DNA TGTGCCAGCAGCCCCGGGGCCAGCGGGGGGGCCAACACCGGGGAGCTGTTTTTT.

The chain employs TRBV5-6 and TRBJ2-5, with D unclear. V shed 4 bases and J shed 3 bases, with 10 bases lying between them. Germline-derived CDR1 and CDR2 are SGHDT and YYEEEE. The CDR3 totals 13 residues. For the CDR3, the DNA is TGTGCCAGCAGCCCCTGGGCGAAAGAGACCCAGTACTTC. Translated: CASSPWAKETQYF.

This chain connects TRBV5-1 to TRBJ1-1, with D possibly matching TRBD1 (5 bases). V was cut by 6 bases and J by 5 bases, with 14 bases left in between. The CDR3 is 13 residues long. From germline, CDR1 is SGHRS and CDR2 YFSETQ. This CDR3 reads CASNTEGFTEAFF. The CDR3 coding sequence is TGCGCCAGCAACACGGAGGGGTTTACTGAAGCTTTCTTT.

The chain uses TRBV6-6 and TRBJ1-4; D gene ambiguous. The CDR3 totals 13 residues. Germline-derived CDR1 and CDR2 are MNHNY and SVGAGI (reference sequence). Between the trimmed V and J ends, which lost 0 bases and 5 bases, there was a span of 4 bases. CDR3 loop: CASSYSDNEKLFF. CDR3 nucleotides: TGTGCCAGCAGTTACTCGGACAATGAAAAACTGTTTTTT.

The gene calls are TRBV7-8 and TRBJ2-7; D perhaps matches TRBD1 (5 bases). V lost 5 bases and J lost 5, with 10 bases in between. This CDR3 is 12 amino acids long. The germline gives CDR1 SGHVS, CDR2 FQNEAQ. The CDR3 DNA sequence: TGTGCCAGCAGCCCCAGGGCCCACGAGCAGTACTTC. As protein: CASSPRAHEQYF.

The chain recombines TRBV19 with TRBJ1-5, with D tentatively TRBD1 (6 bases). The CDR3 covers 13 residues. The V and J ends lost 5 bases and 4 bases respectively, with 9 bases between them. Per germline, CDR1 LNHDA and CDR2 SQIVND (reference sequence). This CDR3 reads CASSSQGNQPQHF. The CDR3 DNA reads TGTGCCAGTAGTTCACAGGGTAATCAGCCCCAGCATTTT.

The V gene is TRBV7-6, the J gene TRBJ2-7, with D perhaps matching TRBD2 (6 bases). The CDR3 has 13 residues. In germline, CDR1 is SGHVS, CDR2 FNYEAQ. The V end lost 5 bases, the J end lost 6 bases, and 14 bases lay between the germline ends. The CDR3 here is CASSGGSGGEQYF. In DNA form, the CDR3 reads TGTGCCAGCAGCGGGGGGAGTGGGGGCGAGCAGTACTTC.

The chain has TRBV7-9 and TRBJ1-2, with D perhaps TRBD1 (6 bases). The V gene's germline CDR1 is SEHNR and CDR2 FQNEAQ (reference sequence). There are 13 residues in the CDR3. V lost 5 bases, J lost 8 bases, and 15 bases lay in between. The CDR3 protein is CASSEGGGTGYTF. In DNA, the CDR3 is TGTGCCAGCAGCGAGGGGGGGGGAACAGGCTACACCTTC.

The J gene is TRBJ2-3, the V gene TRBV5-1, with D unresolved. The V end lost 5 bases, the J end lost 1 base, and 14 bases lay between the germline ends. The CDR3 spans 15 residues. Germline V gene sequence: CDR1 SGHRS, CDR2 YFSETQ. The CDR3 loop is CASREALWGTDTQYF. CDR3 DNA: TGCGCCAGCAGAGAAGCGTTGTGGGGCACAGATACGCAGTATTTT.

The chain links TRBV7-2 to TRBJ2-7; no reliable D call. V was trimmed by 0 bases and J by 1 base, leaving 4 bases between them. CDR1 is SGHTA, CDR2 FQGNSA, per germline. The CDR3 extends over 13 amino acids. Written as DNA, the CDR3 is TGTGCCAGCAGCTTAGCGGGGTCCTACGAGCAGTACTTC. It codes for CASSLAGSYEQYF.

The rearrangement uses TRBV5-8 and TRBJ2-7; weak D call: TRBD2 (5 bases). Germline V lookup: CDR1 SGHTS, CDR2 YDEGEE. CDR3 length: 14 amino acids. V lost 4 bases, J lost 2 bases, and 13 bases lay in between. CDR3 loop: CASSPMDLPYEQYF. The CDR3 region has the DNA TGTGCCAGCAGCCCTATGGACTTGCCCTACGAGCAGTACTTC.

The gene calls are TRBV9 and TRBJ1-2, with D maybe TRBD1 (5 bases). V was clipped by 3 bases and J by 8 bases, with 14 bases between them. CDR1 is SGDLS and CDR2 is YYNGEE in the germline V gene. The CDR3 has 13 residues. The CDR3 DNA is TGTGCCAGCAGCGGCTTGGTCGGGGCGGGCTACACCTTC. Protein product: CASSGLVGAGYTF.

This clone was counted once. V is TRBV27 and J is TRBJ2-7; TRBD2 might be the D (5 bases). This CDR3 is built from 14 residues. V was clipped by 5 bases and J by 3 bases, with 14 bases between them. Germline CDR1 MNHEY, CDR2 SMNVEV (reference sequence). The chain's CDR3 is CASSPGVGVYEQYF. The CDR3 DNA reads as TGTGCCAGCAGTCCCGGGGTTGGGGTCTACGAGCAGTACTTC.